This entry describes one T cell receptor (beta chain). Its antigen is not known. V was pared by 2 bases and J by 4 bases, with 12 bases between. This CDR3 is 14 amino acids long. Germline V lookup: CDR1 LGHDT, CDR2 YNNKEL (reference sequence). The method was immunoSEQ multiplex PCR; TCRdb's version includes in-frame clones alone and lacks a portion of them. The sample lists 300,000 to 350,000 clones, roughly 84% seen once, with more than 1.5% in the top ten. This sample was included in a study of Ad26.COV2.S vaccination and SARS-CoV-2 variants. Treatment indicated: about 20 received Ad26.COV2.S at low or high dose, single or two shots; several received placebo; per-sample allocation not given. Day 63 after the first vaccine or placebo injection was the time point for sampling. A Boston donor was an adult aged 18-55 years. Findings and caveats of the study: Vaccinated and placebo-treated recipients had similar non-spike TCR breadth.

The receptor was derived from a person aged 18-60 years who received the Ad26.COV2.S COVID-19 vaccine or a placebo. Sequenced here: peripheral blood, sampled in a trial of Ad26.COV2.S vaccine versus placebo. V and J are TRBV3-1 (or the pseudogene TRBV3-2) and TRBJ2-7; D is unresolved. DNA of the CDR3: TGTGCCAGCAGCCAACTAGTCCGAAATTACGAGCAGTACTTC. Translating it yields CASSQLVRNYEQYF.